This T cell receptor beta chain was sequenced during a study of cytomegalovirus exposure and HLA in healthy donors. On the study more broadly: Both the approximately 130 validation repertoires and the 500 to 700 first-cohort repertoires used the same platform, as reported by a later analysis. Findings of the study overall: According to reports, the classifier identified cytomegalovirus status with high specificity and sensitivity. First-cohort TCR clusters were later found to tend to co-occur in the 120 validation repertoires.

Here immunoSEQ multiplex PCR was the method, and the copy in TCRdb shows in-frame clones only, minus some. The table has about 83,000 clones, roughly 96% seen once; the top ten hold about 1.3%. About this clone itself: Its target is not known.

CDR1 and CDR2 from the germline V gene are MNHEY and SVGAGI. V was cut by 10 bases and J by 1 base, with 14 bases left in between. The CDR3 sequence is 13 residues long. This TCR was sampled from a woman under 30 in good health and CMV-seronegative. Sequencing was carried out using PBMCs. V is TRBV6-5 and J is TRBJ2-7; D possibly corresponds to TRBD1 (5 bases). CDR3: CATISRESYEQYF. Here the CDR3 DNA reads TGTGCCACTATTTCCAGGGAATCCTACGAGCAGTACTTC.